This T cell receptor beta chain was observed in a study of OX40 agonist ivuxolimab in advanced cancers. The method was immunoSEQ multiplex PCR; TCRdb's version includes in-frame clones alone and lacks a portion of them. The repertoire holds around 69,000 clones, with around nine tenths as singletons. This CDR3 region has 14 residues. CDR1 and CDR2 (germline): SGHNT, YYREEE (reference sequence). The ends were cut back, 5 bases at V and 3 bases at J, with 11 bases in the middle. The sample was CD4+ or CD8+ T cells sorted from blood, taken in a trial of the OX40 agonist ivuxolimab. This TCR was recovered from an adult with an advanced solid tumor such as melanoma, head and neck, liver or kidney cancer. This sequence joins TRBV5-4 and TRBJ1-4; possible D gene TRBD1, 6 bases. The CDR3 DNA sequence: TGTGCCAGCAGTAGAACAGGGTCTAATGAAAAACTGTTTTTT. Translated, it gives CASSRTGSNEKLFF.